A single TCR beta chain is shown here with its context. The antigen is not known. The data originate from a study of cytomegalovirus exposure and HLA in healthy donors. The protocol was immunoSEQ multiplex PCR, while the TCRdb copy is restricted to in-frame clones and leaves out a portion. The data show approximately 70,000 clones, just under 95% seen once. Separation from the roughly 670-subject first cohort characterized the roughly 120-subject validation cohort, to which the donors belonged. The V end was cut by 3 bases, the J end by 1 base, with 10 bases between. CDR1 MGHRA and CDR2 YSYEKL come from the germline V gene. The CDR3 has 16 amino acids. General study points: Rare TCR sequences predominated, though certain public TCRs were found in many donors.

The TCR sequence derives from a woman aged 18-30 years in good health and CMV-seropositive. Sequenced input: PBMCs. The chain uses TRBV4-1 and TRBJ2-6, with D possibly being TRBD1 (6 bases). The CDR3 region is CASSQPQGSGANVLTF. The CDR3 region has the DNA TGCGCCAGCAGCCAGCCACAGGGATCTGGGGCCAACGTCCTGACTTTC.